This T cell receptor (beta chain) was identified in a study of control samples from healthy donors and cancer patients. The ends lost 5 bases at V and 9 bases at J; junction bases unmatched: 7. Germline V gene lookup returns CDR1 PRHDT and CDR2 FYEKMQ (reference sequence). This CDR3 has 14 amino acids. Measured with immunoSEQ multiplex PCR; TCRdb has only the in-frame clones, and not every one. The sample gives under 150,000 clones, roughly nine tenths of which show up once; roughly 8% is in the top ten. V and J are TRBV13 and TRBJ2-1; 10 nucleotides line up with TRBD2. This TCR derives from a man over 45 with head and neck cancer. Material: PBMCs. CDR3 loop: CASSLEREGGEQFF. In nucleotides, the CDR3 is TGTGCCAGCAGCCTAGAGCGGGAGGGGGGTGAGCAGTTCTTC. The full variable domain, its missing parts supplied by reference TRBV13 and TRBJ2-1, is AAGVIQSPRHLIKEKRETATLKCYPIPRHDTVYWYQQGPGQDPQFLISFYEKMQSDKGSIPDRFSAQQFSDYHSELNMSSLELGDSALYFCASSLEREGGEQFFGPGTRLTVL.